This T cell receptor (beta chain) was recorded in a study of OX40 agonist ivuxolimab in advanced cancers. Per germline, CDR1 LGHNT and CDR2 FRNRAP. The CDR3 is made up of 14 amino acids. The ends lost 2 bases at V and 4 bases at J; junction bases unmatched: 2. In its sample, this clone was seen once. The assay was immunoSEQ multiplex PCR, and TCRdb's table has in-frame clones only and misses some. Here the sample spans tens of thousands of clones, approximately 92% being singletons. Sequences were derived from CD4+ or CD8+ T cells sorted from blood, sampled in a trial of the OX40 agonist ivuxolimab. The receptor's source is an adult with an advanced solid tumor such as melanoma, head and neck, liver or kidney cancer. The rearrangement uses TRBV12-5 and TRBJ2-1; 7 bases are a match to TRBD2. CDR3 nucleotide sequence: TGTGCTAGTGGTTTGACTAGCGTATACAATGAGCAGTTCTTC. The encoded protein is CASGLTSVYNEQFF. The full variable domain, completed using reference TRBV12-5 and TRBJ2-1, is DARVTQTPRHKVTEMGQEVTMRCQPILGHNTVFWYRQTMMQGLELLAYFRNRAPLDDSGMPKDRFSAEMPDATLATLKIQPSEPRDSAVYFCASGLTSVYNEQFFGPGTRLTVL.